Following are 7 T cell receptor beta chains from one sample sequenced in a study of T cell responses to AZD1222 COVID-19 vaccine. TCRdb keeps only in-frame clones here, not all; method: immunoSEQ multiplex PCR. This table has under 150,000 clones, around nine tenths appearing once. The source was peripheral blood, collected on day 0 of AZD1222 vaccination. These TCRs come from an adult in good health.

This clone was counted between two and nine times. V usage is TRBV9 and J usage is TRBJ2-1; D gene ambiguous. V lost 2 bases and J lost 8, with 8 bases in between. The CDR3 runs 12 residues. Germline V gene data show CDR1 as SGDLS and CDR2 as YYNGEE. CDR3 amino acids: CASSVLADEQFF. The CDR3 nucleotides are TGTGCCAGCAGCGTTCTGGCCGATGAGCAGTTCTTC.

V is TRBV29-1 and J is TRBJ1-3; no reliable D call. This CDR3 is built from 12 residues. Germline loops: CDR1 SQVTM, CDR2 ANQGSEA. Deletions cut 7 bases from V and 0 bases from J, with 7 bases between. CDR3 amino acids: CSAESSGNTIYF. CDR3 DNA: TGCAGCGCAGAGAGCTCTGGAAACACCATATATTTT.

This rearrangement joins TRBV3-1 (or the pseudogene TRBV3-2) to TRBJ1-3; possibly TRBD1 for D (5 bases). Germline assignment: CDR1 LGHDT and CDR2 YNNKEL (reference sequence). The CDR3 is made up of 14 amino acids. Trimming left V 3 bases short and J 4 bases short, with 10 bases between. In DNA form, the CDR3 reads TGTGCCAGCAGCCAGGGGGACGGCGGAAACACCATATATTTT. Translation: CASSQGDGGNTIYF.

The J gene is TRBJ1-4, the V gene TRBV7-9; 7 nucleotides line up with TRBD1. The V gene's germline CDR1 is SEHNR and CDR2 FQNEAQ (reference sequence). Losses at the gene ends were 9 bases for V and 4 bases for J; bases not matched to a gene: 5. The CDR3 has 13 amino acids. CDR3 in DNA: TGTGCCAGTGCCGGGACAGTTAATGAAAAACTGTTTTTT. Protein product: CASAGTVNEKLFF.

DNA of the CDR3: TGTGCCAGCAGTCCCTTCCCGACAGGCGAGGATCAGCCCCAGCATTTT. As protein: CASSPFPTGEDQPQHF. The V and J genes are TRBV28 and TRBJ1-5; D possibly corresponds to TRBD1 (6 bases). There are 16 residues in the CDR3. Germline V gene lookup returns CDR1 MDHEN and CDR2 SYDVKM. V was shortened by 5 bases and J by 5 bases, with 19 bases between the two germline ends.

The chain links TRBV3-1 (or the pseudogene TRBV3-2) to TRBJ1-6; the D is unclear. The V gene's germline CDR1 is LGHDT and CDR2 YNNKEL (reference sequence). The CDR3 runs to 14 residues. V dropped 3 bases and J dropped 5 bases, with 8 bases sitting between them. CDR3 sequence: CASSQPSHNSPLHF. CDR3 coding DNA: TGTGCCAGCAGCCAGCCGTCCCATAATTCACCCCTCCACTTT.

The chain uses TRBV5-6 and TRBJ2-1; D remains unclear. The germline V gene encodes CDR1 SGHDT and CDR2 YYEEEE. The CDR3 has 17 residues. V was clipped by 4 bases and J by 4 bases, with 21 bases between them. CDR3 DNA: TGTGCCAGCAGCGGGCCCCCGCAACACTCGATGTACAATGAGCAGTTCTTC. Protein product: CASSGPPQHSMYNEQFF.